This record covers a single T cell receptor (beta chain). Its specificity is not known. This sequence may be a read error, since a much larger clone differs from it by one base. One entry per CDR3 protein results from TCRdb running MiXCR on the reads. Of almost 300,000 distinct CDR3 sequences in the sample, around 9.6% were seen once. This sample stems from a study of T cell repertoires in cytomegalovirus infection. Study-wide background: Public TCR beta signature analysis indicated the presence of both CMV infection and matching HLA type.

The CDR3 contains 15 residues. CDR1 DFQATT and CDR2 SNEGSKA come from the germline V gene (reference sequence). Findings and limits, study-wide: Across the ex vivo response, the dominant clonotypes were HLA-C-restricted CMV-specific TCR beta clonotypes. CMV carriers having the relevant HLA were flagged by cumulative public TCR beta family frequency.

Material for sequencing was PBMCs. The chain employs TRBV20-1 and TRBJ2-1; D possibly corresponds to TRBD1 (7 bases). The receptor's source is a human donor in good health (CMV status not recorded). Some clones in this sample may be carry-over from other donors' samples. CDR3 loop: CSVRGDSGSYNEQFF. CDR3 DNA: TGCAGTGTTAGAGGGGACAGCGGGTCCTACAATGAGCAGTTCTTC.